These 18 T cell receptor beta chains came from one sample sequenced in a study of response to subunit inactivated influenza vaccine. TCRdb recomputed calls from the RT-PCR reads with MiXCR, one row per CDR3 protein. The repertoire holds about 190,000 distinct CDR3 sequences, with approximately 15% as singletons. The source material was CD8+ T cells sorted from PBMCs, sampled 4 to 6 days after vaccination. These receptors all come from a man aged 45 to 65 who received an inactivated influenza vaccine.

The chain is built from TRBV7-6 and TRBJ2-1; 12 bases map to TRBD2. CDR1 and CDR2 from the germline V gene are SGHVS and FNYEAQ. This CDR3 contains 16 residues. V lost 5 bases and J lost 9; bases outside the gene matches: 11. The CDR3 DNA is TGTGCCAGCAGCCCTACCCGACTAGCGGGAGTAGGTGAGCAGTTCTTC. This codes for CASSPTRLAGVGEQFF.

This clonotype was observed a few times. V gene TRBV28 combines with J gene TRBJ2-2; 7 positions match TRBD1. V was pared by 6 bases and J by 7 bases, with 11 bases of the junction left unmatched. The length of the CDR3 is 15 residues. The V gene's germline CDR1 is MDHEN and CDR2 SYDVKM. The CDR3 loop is CASSLNRGAGGELFF. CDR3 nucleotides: TGTGCCAGCAGCCTAAACAGGGGCGCCGGCGGGGAGCTGTTTTTT.

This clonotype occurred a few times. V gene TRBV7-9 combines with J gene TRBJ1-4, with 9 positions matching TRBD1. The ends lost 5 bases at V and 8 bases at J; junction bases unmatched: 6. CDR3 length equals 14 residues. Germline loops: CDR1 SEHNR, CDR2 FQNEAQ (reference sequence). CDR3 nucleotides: TGTGCCAGCAGCGGGACAGGGTACACGGAAAAACTGTTTTTT. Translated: CASSGTGYTEKLFF.

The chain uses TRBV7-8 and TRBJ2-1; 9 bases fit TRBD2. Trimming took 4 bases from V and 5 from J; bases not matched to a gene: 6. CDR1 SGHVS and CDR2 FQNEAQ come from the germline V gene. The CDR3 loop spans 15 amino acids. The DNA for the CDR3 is TGTGCCAGCAGCTCTAGCGGGAAAATAAACAATGAGCAGTTCTTC. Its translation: CASSSSGKINNEQFF.

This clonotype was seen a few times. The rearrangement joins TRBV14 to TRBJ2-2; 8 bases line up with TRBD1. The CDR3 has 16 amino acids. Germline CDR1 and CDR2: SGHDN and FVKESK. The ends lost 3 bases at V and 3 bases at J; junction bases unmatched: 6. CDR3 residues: CASSQGQATHTGELFF. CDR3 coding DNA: TGTGCCAGCAGCCAGGGACAGGCTACGCACACCGGGGAGCTGTTTTTT.

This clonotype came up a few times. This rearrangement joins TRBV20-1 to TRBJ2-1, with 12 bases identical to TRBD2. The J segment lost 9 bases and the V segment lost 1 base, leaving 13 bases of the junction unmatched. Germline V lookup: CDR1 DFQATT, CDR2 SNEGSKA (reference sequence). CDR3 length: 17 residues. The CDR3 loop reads CSARVTLGPSGGGEQFF. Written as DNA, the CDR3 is TGCAGTGCTAGAGTTACCCTCGGGCCTAGCGGGGGGGGTGAGCAGTTCTTC.

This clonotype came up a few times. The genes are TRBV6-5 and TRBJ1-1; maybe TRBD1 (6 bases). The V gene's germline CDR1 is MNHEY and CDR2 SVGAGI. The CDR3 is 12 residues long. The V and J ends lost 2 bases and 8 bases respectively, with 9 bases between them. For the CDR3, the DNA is TGTGCCAGCAGTTACGCGACAGGAGAAGCTTTCTTT. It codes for CASSYATGEAFF.

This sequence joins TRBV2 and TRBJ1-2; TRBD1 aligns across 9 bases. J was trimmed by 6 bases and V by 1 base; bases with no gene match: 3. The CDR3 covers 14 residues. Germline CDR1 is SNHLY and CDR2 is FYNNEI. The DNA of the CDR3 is TGTGCCAGCAGTGAAGACAGGACAGGGGATGGCTACACCTTC. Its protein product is CASSEDRTGDGYTF. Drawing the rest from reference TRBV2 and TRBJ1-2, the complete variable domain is EPEVTQTPSHQVTQMGQEVILRCVPISNHLYFYWYRQILGQKVEFLVSFYNNEISEKSEIFDDQFSVERPDGSNFTLKIRSTKLEDSAMYFCASSEDRTGDGYTFGSGTRLTVV.

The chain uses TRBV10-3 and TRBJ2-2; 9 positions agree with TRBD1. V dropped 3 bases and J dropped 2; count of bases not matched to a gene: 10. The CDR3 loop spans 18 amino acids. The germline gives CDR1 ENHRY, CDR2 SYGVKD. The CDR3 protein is CAISDVYPGQGNTGELFF. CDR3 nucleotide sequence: TGTGCCATCAGTGATGTTTATCCGGGACAGGGTAACACCGGGGAGCTGTTTTTT.

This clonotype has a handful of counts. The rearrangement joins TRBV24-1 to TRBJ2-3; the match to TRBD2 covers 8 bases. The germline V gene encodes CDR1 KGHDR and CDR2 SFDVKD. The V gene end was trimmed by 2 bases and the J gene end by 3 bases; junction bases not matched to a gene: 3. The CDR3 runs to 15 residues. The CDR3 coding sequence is TGTGCCACCAGTGATTGGGGACTAGTAACAGATACGCAGTATTTT. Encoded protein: CATSDWGLVTDTQYF.

DNA of the CDR3: TGTGCCAGCAGTTACGGTCAGGGGAGGACTGAAGCTTTCTTT. This sequence encodes CASSYGQGRTEAFF. The chain is built from TRBV6-5 and TRBJ1-1; D might be TRBD1 (6 bases). Germline V gene lookup returns CDR1 MNHEY and CDR2 SVGAGI. V lost 2 bases to trimming and J lost 5 bases, with 12 bases between them. This CDR3 has 14 amino acids.

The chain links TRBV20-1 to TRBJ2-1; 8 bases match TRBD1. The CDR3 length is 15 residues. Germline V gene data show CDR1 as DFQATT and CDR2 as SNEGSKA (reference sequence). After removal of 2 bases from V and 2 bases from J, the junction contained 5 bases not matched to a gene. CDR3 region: CSARSGQEAYNEQFF. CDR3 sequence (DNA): TGCAGTGCTAGATCGGGACAGGAGGCCTACAATGAGCAGTTCTTC.

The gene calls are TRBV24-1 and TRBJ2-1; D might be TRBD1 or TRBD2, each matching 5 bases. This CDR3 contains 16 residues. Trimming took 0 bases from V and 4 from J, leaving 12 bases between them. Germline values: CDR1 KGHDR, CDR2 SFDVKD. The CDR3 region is CATSDLGGPAYNEQFF. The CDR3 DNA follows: TGTGCCACCAGTGATTTGGGGGGACCGGCATACAATGAGCAGTTCTTC.

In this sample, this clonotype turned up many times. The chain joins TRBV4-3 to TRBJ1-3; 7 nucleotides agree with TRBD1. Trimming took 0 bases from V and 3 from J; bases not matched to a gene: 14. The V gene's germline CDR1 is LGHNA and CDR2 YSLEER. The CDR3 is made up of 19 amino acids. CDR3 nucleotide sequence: TGCGCCAGCAGCCAAGATCCCTGGACCGACAGGGTCGGTGGAAACACCATATATTTT. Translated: CASSQDPWTDRVGGNTIYF.

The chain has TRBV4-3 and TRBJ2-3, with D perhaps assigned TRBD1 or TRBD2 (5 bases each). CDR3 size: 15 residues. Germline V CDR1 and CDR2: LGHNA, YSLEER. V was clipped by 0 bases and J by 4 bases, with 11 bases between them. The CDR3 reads CASSQEWQGADTQYF. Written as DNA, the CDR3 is TGCGCCAGCAGCCAAGAATGGCAGGGAGCAGATACGCAGTATTTT.

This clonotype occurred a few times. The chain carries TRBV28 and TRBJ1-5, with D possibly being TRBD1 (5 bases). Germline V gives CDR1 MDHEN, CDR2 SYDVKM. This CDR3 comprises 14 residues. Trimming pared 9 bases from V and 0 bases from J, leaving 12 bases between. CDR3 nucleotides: TGTGCCAGTTGGGGAGGGGATAGCAATCAGCCCCAGCATTTT. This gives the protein CASWGGDSNQPQHF. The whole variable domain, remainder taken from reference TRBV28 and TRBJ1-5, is DVKVTQSSRYLVKRTGEKVFLECVQDMDHENMFWYRQDPGLGLRLIYFSYDVKMKEKGDIPEGYSVSREKKERFSLILESASTNQTSMYLCASWGGDSNQPQHFGDGTRLSIL.

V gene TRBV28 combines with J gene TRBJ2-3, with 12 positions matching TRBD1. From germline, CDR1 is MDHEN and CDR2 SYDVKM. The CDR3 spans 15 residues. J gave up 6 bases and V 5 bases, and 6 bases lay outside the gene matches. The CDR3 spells CASSVGQGALDTQYF. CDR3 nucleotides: TGTGCCAGCAGTGTGGGACAGGGGGCGTTGGATACGCAGTATTTT.

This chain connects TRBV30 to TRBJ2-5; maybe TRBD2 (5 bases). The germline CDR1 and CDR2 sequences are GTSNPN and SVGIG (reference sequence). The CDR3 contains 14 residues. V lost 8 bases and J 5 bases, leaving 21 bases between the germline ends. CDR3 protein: CAGLAWGVGETQYF. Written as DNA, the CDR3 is TGTGCCGGGCTAGCCTGGGGTGTCGGGGAGACCCAGTACTTC.